This entry lists 27 T cell receptor beta chains sequenced from one sample in a study of blood T cell repertoires in COVID-19. Clones were read by immunoSEQ multiplex PCR, and TCRdb kept only the in-frame ones, dropping some. The sample lists about 240,000 clones, approximately 87% occurring once. The sequenced material came from peripheral blood. These receptors all stem from a man between 60 and 75 years old with acute or convalescent COVID-19.

The chain is built from TRBV28 and TRBJ2-6, with TRBD1 as a possible D gene (6 bases). Trimming removed 5 bases from V and 4 bases from J, with 15 bases in between. Germline loops: CDR1 MDHEN, CDR2 SYDVKM. The CDR3 spans 16 residues. The CDR3 here is CASSDRTLSGANVLTF. CDR3 in DNA: TGTGCCAGCAGTGACAGGACTCTTAGCGGGGCCAACGTCCTGACTTTC.

This chain links TRBV9 with TRBJ2-7; 7 nucleotides line up with TRBD2. The V gene's germline CDR1 is SGDLS and CDR2 YYNGEE. The CDR3 is 15 amino acids. V trimming: 0 bases; J trimming: 8 bases; junction bases outside the gene matches: 11. Written as DNA, the CDR3 is TGTGCCAGCAGCGTAGGAAGCGGGGCAGCCTCTCAGCAGTACTTC. This sequence encodes CASSVGSGAASQQYF. The full variable domain, in which reference TRBV9 and TRBJ2-7 provide the parts outside the CDR3, is DSGVTQTPKHLITATGQRVTLRCSPRSGDLSVYWYQQSLDQGLQFLIQYYNGEERAKGNILERFSAQQFPDLHSELNLSSLELGDSALYFCASSVGSGAASQQYFGPGTRLTVT.

The genes are TRBV5-1 and TRBJ1-4; D is undetermined. CDR1 is SGHRS and CDR2 is YFSETQ in the germline V gene. CDR3 size: 13 residues. V shed 0 bases and J shed 7 bases, with 7 bases lying between them. The CDR3 DNA sequence: TGCGCCAGCAGCTTGGACCTCGGTGAAAAACTGTTTTTT. Residues: CASSLDLGEKLFF.

The CDR3 spells CASSTAGGTETQYF. The CDR3 coding sequence is TGTGCCAGTAGTACCGCAGGGGGTACAGAGACCCAGTACTTC. This chain connects TRBV19 to TRBJ2-5; TRBD1 matches at 7 bases. The CDR3 is 14 amino acids. CDR1 is LNHDA, CDR2 SQIVND, per germline (reference sequence). Germline trimming cut 4 bases from V and 4 bases from J; bases unmatched to any gene: 6.

The rearrangement joins TRBV7-2 to TRBJ2-3, with 11 bases lining up with TRBD2. V lost 4 bases and J lost 0; bases outside the gene matches: 6. The CDR3 is made up of 17 amino acids. Germline CDR1 is SGHTA and CDR2 is FQGNSA. CDR3 protein: CASSSTSGAPSTDTQYF. Written as DNA, the CDR3 is TGTGCCAGCAGCTCGACTAGCGGGGCACCTAGCACAGATACGCAGTATTTT. The full variable domain, its missing parts supplied by reference TRBV7-2 and TRBJ2-3, is GAGVSQSPSNKVTEKGKDVELRCDPISGHTALYWYRQSLGQGLEFLIYFQGNSAPDKSGLPSDRFSAERTGGSVSTLTIQRTQQEDSAVYLCASSSTSGAPSTDTQYFGPGTRLTVL.

The gene calls are TRBV11-3 and TRBJ2-5; TRBD2 aligns across 8 bases. The CDR3 length is 14 residues. CDR1 SGHNT and CDR2 YENEEA come from the germline V gene. J was trimmed by 2 bases and V by 3 bases; bases with no gene match: 2. The CDR3 spells CASSFSSGQETQYF. DNA for the CDR3: TGTGCCAGCAGCTTTTCTAGCGGGCAAGAGACCCAGTACTTC.

This rearrangement joins TRBV30 to TRBJ2-3; D is possibly TRBD2 (5 bases). Trimming left V 3 bases short and J 1 base short, with 8 bases between. The CDR3 has 13 residues. Per germline, CDR1 GTSNPN and CDR2 SVGIG (reference sequence). The CDR3, as DNA: TGTGCCTGGAGGGCGCGGGGCACAGATACGCAGTATTTT. Protein sequence: CAWRARGTDTQYF. Combining the CDR3 with reference TRBV30 and TRBJ2-3 gives the whole variable domain SQTIHQWPATLVQPVGSPLSLECTVEGTSNPNLYWYRQAAGRGLQLLFYSVGIGQISSEVPQNLSASRPQDRQFILSSKKLLLSDSGFYLCAWRARGTDTQYFGPGTRLTVL.

Regarding this clone: Other DNA sequences from this sample encode an identical CDR3 as well. The chain joins TRBV18 to TRBJ1-5; 9 nucleotides align to TRBD1. CDR3 length: 14 residues. Germline assignment: CDR1 KGHSH and CDR2 LQKENI. V dropped 1 base and J dropped 6; count of bases not matched to a gene: 1. The CDR3 region has the DNA TGTGCCAGCTCACCACTGACAGGGGGTCAGCCCCAGCATTTT. Encoded protein: CASSPLTGGQPQHF. Complete variable domain (other parts from reference TRBV18 and TRBJ1-5): NAGVMQNPRHLVRRRGQEARLRCSPMKGHSHVYWYRQLPEEGLKFMVYLQKENIIDESGMPKERFSAEFPKEGPSILRIQQVVRGDSAAYFCASSPLTGGQPQHFGDGTRLSIL.

The V gene is TRBV5-1, the J gene TRBJ1-1, with D tentatively TRBD1 (6 bases). V lost 4 bases to trimming and J lost 2 bases, with 18 bases between them. The germline V gene encodes CDR1 SGHRS and CDR2 YFSETQ. The CDR3 length is 16 residues. The CDR3 coding sequence is TGCGCCAGCAGCCCGCATTACGGGACATACAACACTGAAGCTTTCTTT. Translated, it gives CASSPHYGTYNTEAFF.

The chain links TRBV7-2 to TRBJ1-5; D may be TRBD1 (6 bases). Germline V gives CDR1 SGHTA, CDR2 FQGNSA. The CDR3 spans 15 residues. Trimming cost V 1 base and J 7 bases, with 14 bases left between them. CDR3: CASSLGYRAGQPQHF. In nucleotides, the CDR3 is TGTGCCAGCAGCTTAGGGTACAGGGCTGGGCAGCCCCAGCATTTT.

The chain is built from TRBV30 and TRBJ1-1; TRBD1 might be the D (6 bases). The CDR3 is made up of 17 amino acids. Trimming removed 3 bases from V and 5 bases from J, with 25 bases in between. The germline V gene has CDR1 GTSNPN and CDR2 SVGIG (reference sequence). CDR3 residues: CAWSVTLNTRTDTEAFF. For the CDR3, the DNA is TGTGCCTGGAGCGTGACGCTTAATACCCGGACAGATACTGAAGCTTTCTTT.

The chain has TRBV9 and TRBJ1-2, with a weak D call TRBD1 (6 bases). The ends were cut back, 3 bases at V and 4 bases at J, with 13 bases in the middle. This CDR3 comprises 14 residues. Looked up from germline, CDR1 is SGDLS and CDR2 is YYNGEE. CDR3 region: CASSGSGTLYGYTF. As DNA, the CDR3 is TGTGCCAGCAGCGGATCCGGGACACTCTATGGCTACACCTTC.

V is TRBV29-1 and J is TRBJ1-1; a possible D gene is TRBD1 (5 bases). The CDR3 has 14 amino acids. With 7 bases removed from V and 5 bases from J, the gap between germline ends came to 20 bases. Germline-derived CDR1 and CDR2 are SQVTM and ANQGSEA. CDR3 coding DNA: TGCAGCGCCACACCCGGGGGGGAGTTAACTGAAGCTTTCTTT. Residues: CSATPGGELTEAFF.

The J gene is TRBJ2-7, the V gene TRBV11-2; TRBD2 matches at 9 bases. This CDR3 comprises 15 residues. The V and J ends lost 2 bases and 6 bases, in that order; junction bases with no gene match: 8. The germline gives CDR1 SGHAT, CDR2 FQNNGV. The DNA of the CDR3 is TGTGCCAGCAGCTTAATCTTAGCGGGGGAAAGCGAGCAGTACTTC. Its translation: CASSLILAGESEQYF.

This clone was found once. The CDR3 is CASSFGNSGGETQYF. As DNA, the CDR3 is TGTGCCAGCAGTTTCGGCAACTCAGGGGGAGAGACCCAGTACTTC. The J gene is TRBJ2-5, the V gene TRBV27, with 7 bases identical to TRBD1. Trimming cost V 3 bases and J 4 bases; bases outside gene matches: 8. The CDR3 covers 15 residues. The germline gives CDR1 MNHEY, CDR2 SMNVEV (reference sequence).

The J gene is TRBJ1-1, the V gene TRBV18, with D possibly being TRBD1 (5 bases). Per the germline V gene, CDR1 is KGHSH and CDR2 is LQKENI. Between the trimmed V and J ends, which lost 2 bases and 1 base, there was a span of 11 bases. The CDR3 extends over 15 amino acids. The CDR3 nucleotides read TGTGCCAGCTCACCAGGACACCCCAGGAACACTGAAGCTTTCTTT. It yields the protein CASSPGHPRNTEAFF. Filled out from reference TRBV18 and TRBJ1-1, the complete variable domain reads NAGVMQNPRHLVRRRGQEARLRCSPMKGHSHVYWYRQLPEEGLKFMVYLQKENIIDESGMPKERFSAEFPKEGPSILRIQQVVRGDSAAYFCASSPGHPRNTEAFFGQGTRLTVV.

CDR3 region: CASSEGRGPVDTQYF. The CDR3, as DNA: TGTGCCAGCAGTGAGGGCAGGGGGCCGGTAGATACGCAGTATTTT. The V call is TRBV6-4, the J call TRBJ2-3; 8 nucleotides match TRBD1. V was clipped by 3 bases and J by 5 bases; unmatched bases: 7. CDR3 length equals 15 residues. In germline, CDR1 is MRHNA, CDR2 SNTAGT.

The rearrangement uses TRBV30 and TRBJ2-5, with D possibly matching TRBD2 (5 bases). CDR1 and CDR2 from the germline V gene are GTSNPN and SVGIG (reference sequence). This CDR3 spans 14 amino acids. Deletions cut 0 bases from V and 5 bases from J, with 13 bases between. CDR3 nucleotides: TGTGCCTGGAGTGTATCGGCTAGAGGGGAGACCCAGTACTTC. It translates to CAWSVSARGETQYF. Together with reference TRBV30 and TRBJ2-5, the CDR3 gives the full variable domain: SQTIHQWPATLVQPVGSPLSLECTVEGTSNPNLYWYRQAAGRGLQLLFYSVGIGQISSEVPQNLSASRPQDRQFILSSKKLLLSDSGFYLCAWSVSARGETQYFGPGTRLLVL.

V gene TRBV5-1 combines with J gene TRBJ1-4; 8 bases are shared with TRBD1. Germline trimming cut 1 base from V and 0 bases from J; bases unmatched to any gene: 8. CDR1 SGHRS and CDR2 YFSETQ come from the germline V gene. The CDR3 is 18 residues long. CDR3 protein: CASSLRGQGASTNEKLFF. CDR3 DNA: TGCGCCAGCAGCTTGAGGGGTCAGGGGGCTTCAACTAATGAAAAACTGTTTTTT.

The chain employs TRBV9 and TRBJ2-7; 10 positions match TRBD2. The CDR3 loop spans 16 amino acids. In germline, CDR1 is SGDLS, CDR2 YYNGEE. V lost 0 bases to trimming and J lost 5 bases; unmatched junction nucleotides: 8. CDR3 nucleotide sequence: TGTGCCAGCAGCGTAGGGAGAGCGGGAGGGCCGAACGAGCAGTACTTC. Translation gives CASSVGRAGGPNEQYF.

The genes are TRBV7-2 and TRBJ2-7, with a tentative D call TRBD2 (5 bases). V was trimmed by 5 bases and J by 2 bases, leaving 13 bases between them. Germline values: CDR1 SGHTA, CDR2 FQGNSA. CDR3 length: 14 residues. The CDR3 here is CASSLDGITYEQYF. CDR3 bases: TGTGCCAGCAGCCTAGACGGGATAACCTACGAGCAGTACTTC. The full variable domain, with the rest looked up from reference TRBV7-2 and TRBJ2-7, is GAGVSQSPSNKVTEKGKDVELRCDPISGHTALYWYRQSLGQGLEFLIYFQGNSAPDKSGLPSDRFSAERTGGSVSTLTIQRTQQEDSAVYLCASSLDGITYEQYFGPGTRLTVT.

V and J are TRBV3-1 (or the pseudogene TRBV3-2) and TRBJ2-7; 7 positions match TRBD1. Germline V lookup: CDR1 LGHDT, CDR2 YNNKEL (reference sequence). The ends lost 0 bases at V and 6 bases at J; junction bases unmatched: 2. The CDR3 is 13 amino acids. The CDR3 DNA follows: TGTGCCAGCAGCCAAGATGGGACAGTCGAGCAGTACTTC. Translated: CASSQDGTVEQYF.

The rearrangement links TRBV11-2 to TRBJ1-1; maybe TRBD1 (5 bases). Per germline, CDR1 SGHAT and CDR2 FQNNGV. With 0 bases removed from V and 7 bases from J, the gap between germline ends came to 12 bases. This CDR3 spans 14 amino acids. CDR3 in DNA: TGTGCCAGCAGCTTAGATTGGTCAGGGCTTGAAGCTTTCTTT. This translates into CASSLDWSGLEAFF.

This clone was seen only a few times. The rearrangement uses TRBV19 and TRBJ1-5; 11 bases line up with TRBD1. V gave up 7 bases and J gave up 4 bases; unmatched junction bases: 9. This CDR3 has 16 residues. Per germline, CDR1 LNHDA and CDR2 SQIVND (reference sequence). The CDR3 loop is CASNAMDRGRNQPQHF. The CDR3 nucleotides are TGTGCCAGTAACGCGATGGACAGGGGGCGAAATCAGCCCCAGCATTTT.

V usage is TRBV5-1 and J usage is TRBJ2-1; 13 bases are a match to TRBD2. The germline V gene encodes CDR1 SGHRS and CDR2 YFSETQ. The CDR3 runs to 17 residues. The V segment lost 2 bases and the J segment 8 bases; nucleotides outside the gene matches: 10. CDR3 nucleotide sequence: TGCGCCAGCAGCTTAAGGACTAGCGGGAGTCGTGTCGATGAGCAGTTCTTC. Its translation: CASSLRTSGSRVDEQFF. The full variable domain, its missing parts supplied by reference TRBV5-1 and TRBJ2-1, is KAGVTQTPRYLIKTRGQQVTLSCSPISGHRSVSWYQQTPGQGLQFLFEYFSETQRNKGNFPGRFSGRQFSNSRSEMNVSTLELGDSALYLCASSLRTSGSRVDEQFFGPGTRLTVL.

The chain uses TRBV4-3 and TRBJ2-5; tentative D call: TRBD1 (8 bases). CDR1 and CDR2 (germline): LGHNA, YSLEER. This CDR3 has 14 residues. Between the trimmed V and J ends, which lost 5 bases and 5 bases, there was a span of 15 bases. The CDR3: CASSSTGGVETQYF. The DNA of the CDR3 is TGCGCCAGCAGCTCTACAGGGGGGGTGGAGACCCAGTACTTC.

The chain employs TRBV19 and TRBJ2-3, with 10 nucleotides matching TRBD2. The CDR3 length is 17 residues. Germline V gene sequence: CDR1 LNHDA, CDR2 SQIVND (reference sequence). V was pared by 5 bases and J by 2 bases, with 10 bases of the junction left unmatched. The CDR3 loop is CASSPPLAGVATDTQYF. DNA for the CDR3: TGTGCCAGTAGTCCCCCCCTAGCGGGAGTAGCCACAGATACGCAGTATTTT.